This TCR beta chain was documented in a study of patients and donors after allogeneic stem cell transplantation. This clonotype showed up many times. Germline CDR1 reads LNHNV; CDR2 reads YYDKDF (reference sequence). V trimming: 0 bases; J trimming: 7 bases; junction bases outside the gene matches: 8. The CDR3 has 16 amino acids. TCRdb reprocessed the RT-PCR reads with MiXCR, giving one entry per CDR3 protein. The sample has hundreds of thousands of distinct CDR3 sequences; approximately 16% are singletons. The chain has TRBV15 and TRBJ2-1, with 8 bases identical to TRBD1. This TCR came from a human donor who was either an allogeneic HSCT recipient or a stem cell or donor lymphocyte infusion donor (not recorded which). It is not recorded whose cells these are; they may come from a transplant donor. The sequencing sample was made of blood, either unsorted or a sorted T cell fraction (not recorded which). CDR3 loop: CATSRDTDRAGNEQFF. The CDR3 coding sequence is TGTGCCACCAGCAGAGATACGGACAGGGCTGGGAATGAGCAGTTCTTC.